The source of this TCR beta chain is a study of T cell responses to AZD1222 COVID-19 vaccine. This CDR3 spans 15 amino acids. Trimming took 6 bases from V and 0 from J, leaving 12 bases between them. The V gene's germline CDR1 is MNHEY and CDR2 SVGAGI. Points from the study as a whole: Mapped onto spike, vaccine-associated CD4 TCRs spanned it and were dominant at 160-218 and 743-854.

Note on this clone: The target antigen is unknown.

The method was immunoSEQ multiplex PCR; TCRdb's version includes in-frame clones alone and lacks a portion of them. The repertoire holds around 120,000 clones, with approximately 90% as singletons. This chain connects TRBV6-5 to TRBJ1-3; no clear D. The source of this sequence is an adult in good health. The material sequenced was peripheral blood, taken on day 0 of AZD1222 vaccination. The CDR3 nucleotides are TGTGCCAGCAGCCGCGGACTCAGCTCTGGAAACACCATATATTTT. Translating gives CASSRGLSSGNTIYF.